This is a list of T cell receptor beta chains from one sample in a study of blood T cell repertoires in COVID-19. The protocol was immunoSEQ multiplex PCR, while the TCRdb copy is restricted to in-frame clones and leaves out a portion. This table holds 450,000 to 500,000 clones, around 85% found once. Sequenced material: peripheral blood. These receptors came from a human donor in a cohort sampled during active COVID-19. CDR3s include the opening cysteine and the closing phenylalanine or tryptophan. The D gene is left open where the match is weak. Where a row states a size, it is once, few, many or the class of an expanded clone; other rows omit it.

CDR3 length | D gene | J gene | clone size | V gene | CDR3 DNA | CDR3 protein
13 | TRBD1 | TRBJ1-6 | . | TRBV30 | TGTGCCTGGGGGGACAGCTCGAATTCACCCCTCCACTTT | CAWGDSSNSPLHF
14 | TRBD1 | TRBJ1-4 | . | TRBV10-3 | TGTGCCATCAGTATGGACAGGGTTGGAGAAAAACTGTTTTTT | CAISMDRVGEKLFF
14 | . | TRBJ1-5 | . | TRBV7-8 | TGTGCCAGCACACAGATTTATAGCAATCAGCCCCAGCATTTT | CASTQIYSNQPQHF
13 | . | TRBJ1-2 | . | TRBV24-1 | TGTGCCACCAGTCGCGCACGCGACTATGGCTACACCTTC | CATSRARDYGYTF
12 | . | TRBJ2-1 | . | TRBV11-2 | TGTGCCAGCAGCTTAGTTGGCGGGGAGCAGTTCTTC | CASSLVGGEQFF
14 | TRBD1 | TRBJ1-2 | . | TRBV7-2 | TGTGCCAGCAGCTTACAGGGGGCGAGGGGAGGCTACACCTTC | CASSLQGARGGYTF
15 | . | TRBJ1-5 | . | TRBV5-1 | TGCGCCAGCAGCTTGGATGGGGGCGGTAACCAGCCCCAGCATTTT | CASSLDGGGNQPQHF
14 | . | TRBJ2-7 | . | TRBV19 | TGTGCCAGTAGGTTCGCTAGCGTATCCTACGAGCAGTACTTC | CASRFASVSYEQYF
17 | . | TRBJ2-3 | . | TRBV4-2 | TGTGCCAGCAGCCAAGGTTTAGGCGGGATGAGCACAGATACGCAGTATTTT | CASSQGLGGMSTDTQYF
16 | TRBD2 | TRBJ2-7 | . | TRBV11-2 | TGTGCCAGCAGCTTAAGACTAGCGCCCGACCCCTACGAGCAGTACTTC | CASSLRLAPDPYEQYF
14 | TRBD2 | TRBJ2-1 | . | TRBV19 | TGTGCCAGCGGGGTAGCGGGAGCCTACAATGAGCAGTTCTTC | CASGVAGAYNEQFF
15 | . | TRBJ2-2 | . | TRBV5-1 | TGCGCCAGCAGCTGGGGGCCTGGGCCAGGCGGGGAGCTGTTTTTT | CASSWGPGPGGELFF
16 | . | TRBJ1-6 | few | TRBV3-1/TRBV3-2 | TGTGCCAGCAGCCAAGATCTGGCACAGATGAATTCACCCCTCCACTTT | CASSQDLAQMNSPLHF
13 | . | TRBJ2-1 | . | TRBV19 | TGTGCCAGTAAGTTCCTCCCAGGCGATGAGCAGTTCTTC | CASKFLPGDEQFF
15 | . | TRBJ2-7 | . | TRBV27 | TGTGCCAGCACCTCTTCTCAGGCTCCCGCTTCCGAGCAGTACTTC | CASTSSQAPASEQYF
16 | TRBD1 | TRBJ2-1 | . | TRBV10-3 | TGTGCCATCAGTGAGTCACAGGGGGTGCGGGACAATGAGCAGTTCTTC | CAISESQGVRDNEQFF
18 | TRBD1 | TRBJ1-5 | few | TRBV30 | TGTGCCTGGAGTAAAGGGGGACAGGGGGTTTGGAGCAATCAGCCCCAGCATTTT | CAWSKGGQGVWSNQPQHF
13 | . | TRBJ1-2 | . | TRBV10-3 | TGTGCCATCAGCGAGGGCCCTCAGCGAGGCTACACCTTC | CAISEGPQRGYTF
15 | . | TRBJ2-3 | . | TRBV4-2 | TGTGCCAGCAGCCAATCTGAACTGGTAACCCAAATCCGGGTTTTT | CASSQSELVTQIRVF
16 | TRBD1 | TRBJ2-7 | . | TRBV7-9 | TGTGCCAGCAGCGCCTCGAGGGACAGGGGGTTCCACGAGCAGTACTTC | CASSASRDRGFHEQYF
14 | TRBD2 | TRBJ2-2 | . | TRBV7-2 | TGTGCCAGCAGCCCCATGCGGGGGGCCGGGGAGCTGTTTTTT | CASSPMRGAGELFF